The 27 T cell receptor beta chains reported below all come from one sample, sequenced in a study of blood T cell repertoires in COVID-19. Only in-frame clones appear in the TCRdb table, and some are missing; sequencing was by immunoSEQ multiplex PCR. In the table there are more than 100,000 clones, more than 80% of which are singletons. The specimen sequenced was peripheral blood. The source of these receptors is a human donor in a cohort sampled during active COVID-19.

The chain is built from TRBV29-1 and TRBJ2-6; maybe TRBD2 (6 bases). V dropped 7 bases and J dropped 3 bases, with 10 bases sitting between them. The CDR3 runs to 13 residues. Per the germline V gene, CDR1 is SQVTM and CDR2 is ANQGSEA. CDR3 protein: CSALGSGANVLTF. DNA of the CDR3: TGCAGCGCCCTCGGGAGTGGGGCCAACGTCCTGACTTTC.

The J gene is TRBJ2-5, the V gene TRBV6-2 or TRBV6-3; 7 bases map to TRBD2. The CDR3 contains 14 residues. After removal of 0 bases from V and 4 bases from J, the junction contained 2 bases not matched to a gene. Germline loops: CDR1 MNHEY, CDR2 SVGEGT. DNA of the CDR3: TGTGCCAGCAGTTACTCCGGGAGGCGAGAGACCCAGTACTTC. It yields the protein CASSYSGRRETQYF.

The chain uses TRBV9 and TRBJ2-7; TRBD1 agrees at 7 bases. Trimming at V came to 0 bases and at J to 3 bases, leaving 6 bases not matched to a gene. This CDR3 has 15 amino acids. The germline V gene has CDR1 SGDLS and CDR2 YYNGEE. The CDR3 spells CASSVGFGQDYEQYF. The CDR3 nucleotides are TGTGCCAGCAGCGTAGGATTTGGACAGGACTACGAGCAGTACTTC. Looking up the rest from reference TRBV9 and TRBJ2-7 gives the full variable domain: DSGVTQTPKHLITATGQRVTLRCSPRSGDLSVYWYQQSLDQGLQFLIQYYNGEERAKGNILERFSAQQFPDLHSELNLSSLELGDSALYFCASSVGFGQDYEQYFGPGTRLTVT.

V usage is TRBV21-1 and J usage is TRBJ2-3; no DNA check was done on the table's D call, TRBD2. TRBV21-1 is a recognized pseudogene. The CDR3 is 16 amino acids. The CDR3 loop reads CASTKRSVANTDTQYF. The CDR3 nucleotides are TGTGCCAGCACCAAGAGGTCGGTAGCAAACACAGATACGCAGTATTTT.

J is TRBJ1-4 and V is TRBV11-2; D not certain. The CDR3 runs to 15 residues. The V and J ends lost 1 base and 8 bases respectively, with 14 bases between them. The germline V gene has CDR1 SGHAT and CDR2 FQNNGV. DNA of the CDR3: TGTGCCAGCAGCTTAGGAACAACCCAGTCCGAAAAACTGTTTTTT. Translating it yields CASSLGTTQSEKLFF.

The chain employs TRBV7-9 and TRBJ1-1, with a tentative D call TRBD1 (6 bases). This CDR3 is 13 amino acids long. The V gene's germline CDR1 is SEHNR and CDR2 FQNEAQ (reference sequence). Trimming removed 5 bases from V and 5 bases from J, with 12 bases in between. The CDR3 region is CASSPMRGTEAFF. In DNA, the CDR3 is TGTGCCAGCAGCCCCATGAGGGGGACTGAAGCTTTCTTT.

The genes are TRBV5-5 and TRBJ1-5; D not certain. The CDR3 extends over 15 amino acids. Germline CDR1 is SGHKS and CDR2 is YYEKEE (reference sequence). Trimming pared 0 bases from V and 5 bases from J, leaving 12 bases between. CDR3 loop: CASSLAPTHDQPQHF. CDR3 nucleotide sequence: TGTGCCAGCAGCTTGGCGCCGACACATGATCAGCCCCAGCATTTT.

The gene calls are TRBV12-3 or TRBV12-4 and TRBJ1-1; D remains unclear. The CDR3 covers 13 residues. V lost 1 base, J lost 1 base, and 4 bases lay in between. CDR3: CASSLGPNTEAFF. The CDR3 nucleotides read TGTGCCAGCAGTTTAGGGCCGAACACTGAAGCTTTCTTT.

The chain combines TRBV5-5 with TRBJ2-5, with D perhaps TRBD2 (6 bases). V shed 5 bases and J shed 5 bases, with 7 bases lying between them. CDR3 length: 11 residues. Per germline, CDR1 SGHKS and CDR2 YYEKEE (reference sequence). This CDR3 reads CASSRGETQYF. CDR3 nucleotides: TGTGCCAGCAGTCGGGGGGAGACCCAGTACTTC.

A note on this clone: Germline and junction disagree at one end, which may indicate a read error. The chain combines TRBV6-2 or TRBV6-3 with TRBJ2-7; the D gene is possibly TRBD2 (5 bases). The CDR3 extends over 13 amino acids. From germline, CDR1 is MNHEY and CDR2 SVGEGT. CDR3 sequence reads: CASSYSPGLLRDF. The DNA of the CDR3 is TGTGCCAGCAGTTACTCCCCCGGACTTCTGAGGGACTTC.

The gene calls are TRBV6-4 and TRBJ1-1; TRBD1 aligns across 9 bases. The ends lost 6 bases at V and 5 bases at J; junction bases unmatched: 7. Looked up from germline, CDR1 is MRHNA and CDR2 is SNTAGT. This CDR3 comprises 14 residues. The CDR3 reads CASRADRGGTEAFF. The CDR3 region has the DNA TGTGCCAGCAGGGCGGACAGGGGTGGAACTGAAGCTTTCTTT.

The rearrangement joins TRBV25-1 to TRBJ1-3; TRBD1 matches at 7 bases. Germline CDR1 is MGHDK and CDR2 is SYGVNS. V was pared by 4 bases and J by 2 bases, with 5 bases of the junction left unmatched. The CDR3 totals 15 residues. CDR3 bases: TGTGCCAGCAGTGCATTGGGACAGACTGGAAACACCATATATTTT. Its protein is CASSALGQTGNTIYF.

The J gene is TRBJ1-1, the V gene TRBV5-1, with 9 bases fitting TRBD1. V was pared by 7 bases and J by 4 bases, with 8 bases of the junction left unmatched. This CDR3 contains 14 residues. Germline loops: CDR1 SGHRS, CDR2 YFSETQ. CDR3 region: CASASGQGFTEAFF. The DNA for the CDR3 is TGCGCCAGCGCTTCGGGACAGGGATTCACTGAAGCTTTCTTT.

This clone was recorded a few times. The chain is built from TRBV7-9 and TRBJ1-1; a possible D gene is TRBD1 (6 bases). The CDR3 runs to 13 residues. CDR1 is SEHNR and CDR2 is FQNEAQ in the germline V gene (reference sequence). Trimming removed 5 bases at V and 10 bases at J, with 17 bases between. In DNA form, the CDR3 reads TGTGCCAGCAGCCAGATCCAGGGGAATCGAGCTTTCTTT. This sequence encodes CASSQIQGNRAFF. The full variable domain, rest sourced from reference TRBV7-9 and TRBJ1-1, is DTGVSQNPRHKITKRGQNVTFRCDPISEHNRLYWYRQTLGQGPEFLTYFQNEAQLEKSRLLSDRFSAERPKGSFSTLEIQRTEQGDSAMYLCASSQIQGNRAFFGQGTRLTVV.

CDR3 protein: CASSQGQETYNEQFF. DNA of the CDR3: TGTGCCAGCAGCCAAGGGCAGGAAACCTACAATGAGCAGTTCTTC. J is TRBJ2-1 and V is TRBV14; D unclear. The V end lost 1 base, the J end lost 2 bases, and 9 bases lay between the germline ends. The CDR3 is 15 amino acids. CDR1 and CDR2 from the germline V gene are SGHDN and FVKESK.

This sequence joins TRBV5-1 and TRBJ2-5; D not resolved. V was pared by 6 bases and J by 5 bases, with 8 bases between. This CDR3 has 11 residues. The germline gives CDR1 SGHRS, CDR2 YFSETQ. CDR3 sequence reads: CASTLEETQYF. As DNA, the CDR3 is TGCGCCAGCACCCTGGAGGAGACCCAGTACTTC.

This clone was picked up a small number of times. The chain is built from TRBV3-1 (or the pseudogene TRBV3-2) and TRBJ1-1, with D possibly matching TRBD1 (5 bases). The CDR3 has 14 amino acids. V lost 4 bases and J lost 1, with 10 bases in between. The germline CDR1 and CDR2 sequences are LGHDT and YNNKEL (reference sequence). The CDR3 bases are TGTGCCAGCAGCCCCCAGGGTTCGAACACTGAAGCTTTCTTT. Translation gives CASSPQGSNTEAFF.

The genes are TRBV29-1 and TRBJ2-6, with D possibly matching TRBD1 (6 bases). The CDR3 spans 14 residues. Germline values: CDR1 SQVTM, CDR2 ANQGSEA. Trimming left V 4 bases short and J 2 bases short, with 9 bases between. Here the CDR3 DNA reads TGCAGCGTTGCAGGGGATGCTGGGGCCAACGTCCTGACTTTC. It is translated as CSVAGDAGANVLTF.

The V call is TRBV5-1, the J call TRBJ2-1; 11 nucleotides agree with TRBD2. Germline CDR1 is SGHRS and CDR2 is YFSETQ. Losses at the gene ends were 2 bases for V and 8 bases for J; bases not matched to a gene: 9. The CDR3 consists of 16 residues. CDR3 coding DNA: TGCGCCAGCAGCTTACTAGCGGGGGTAACCACGGATGAGCAGTTCTTC. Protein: CASSLLAGVTTDEQFF. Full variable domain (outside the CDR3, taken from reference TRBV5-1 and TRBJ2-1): KAGVTQTPRYLIKTRGQQVTLSCSPISGHRSVSWYQQTPGQGLQFLFEYFSETQRNKGNFPGRFSGRQFSNSRSEMNVSTLELGDSALYLCASSLLAGVTTDEQFFGPGTRLTVL.

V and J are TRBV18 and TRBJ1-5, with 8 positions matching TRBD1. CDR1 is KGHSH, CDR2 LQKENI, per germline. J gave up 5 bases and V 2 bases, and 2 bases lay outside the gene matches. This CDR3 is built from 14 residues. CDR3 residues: CASSPAGGDQPQHF. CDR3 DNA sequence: TGTGCCAGCTCACCAGCAGGGGGCGATCAGCCCCAGCATTTT.

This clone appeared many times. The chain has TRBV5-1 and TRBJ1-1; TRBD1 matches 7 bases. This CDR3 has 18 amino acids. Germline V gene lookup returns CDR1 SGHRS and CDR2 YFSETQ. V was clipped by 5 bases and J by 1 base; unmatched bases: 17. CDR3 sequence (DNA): TGCGCCAGCAGGATGGGGGACAGTCTCGTCACGGGGAACACTGAAGCTTTCTTT. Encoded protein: CASRMGDSLVTGNTEAFF.

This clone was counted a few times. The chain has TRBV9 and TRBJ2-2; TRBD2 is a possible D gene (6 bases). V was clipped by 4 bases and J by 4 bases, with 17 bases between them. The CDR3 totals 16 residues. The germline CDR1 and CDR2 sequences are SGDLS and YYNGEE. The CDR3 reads CASSPRGRGATGELFF. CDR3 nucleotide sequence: TGTGCCAGCAGCCCTCGGGGCCGCGGGGCCACCGGGGAGCTGTTTTTT.

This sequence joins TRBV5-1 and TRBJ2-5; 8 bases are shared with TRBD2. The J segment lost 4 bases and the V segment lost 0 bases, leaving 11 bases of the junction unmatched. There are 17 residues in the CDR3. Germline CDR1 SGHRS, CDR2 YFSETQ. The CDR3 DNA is TGCGCCAGCAGCTTGGCCGGGAGGGGGGCGCTTAGAGAGACCCAGTACTTC. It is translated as CASSLAGRGALRETQYF.

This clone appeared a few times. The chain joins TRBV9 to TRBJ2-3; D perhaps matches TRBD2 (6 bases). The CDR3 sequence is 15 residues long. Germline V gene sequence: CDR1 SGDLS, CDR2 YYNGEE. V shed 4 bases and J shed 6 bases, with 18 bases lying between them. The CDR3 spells CASSSSGSWGDTQYF. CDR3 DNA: TGTGCCAGCAGCTCGAGCGGGTCTTGGGGGGATACGCAGTATTTT.

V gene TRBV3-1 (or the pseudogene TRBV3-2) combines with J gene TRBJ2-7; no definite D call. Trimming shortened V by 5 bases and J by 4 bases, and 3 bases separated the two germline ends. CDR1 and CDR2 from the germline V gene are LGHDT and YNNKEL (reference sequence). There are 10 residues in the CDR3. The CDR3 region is CASSSYEQYF. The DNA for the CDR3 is TGTGCCAGCAGCTCTTACGAGCAGTACTTC.

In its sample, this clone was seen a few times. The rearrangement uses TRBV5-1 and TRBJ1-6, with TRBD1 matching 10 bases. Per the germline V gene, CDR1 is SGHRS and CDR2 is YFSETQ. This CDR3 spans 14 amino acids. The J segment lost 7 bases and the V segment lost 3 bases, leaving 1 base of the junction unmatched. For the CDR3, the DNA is TGCGCCAGCAGCTGGGACAGGGGAAATTCACCCCTCCACTTT. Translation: CASSWDRGNSPLHF. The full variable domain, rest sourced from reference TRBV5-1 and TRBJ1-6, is KAGVTQTPRYLIKTRGQQVTLSCSPISGHRSVSWYQQTPGQGLQFLFEYFSETQRNKGNFPGRFSGRQFSNSRSEMNVSTLELGDSALYLCASSWDRGNSPLHFGNGTRLTVT.

The CDR3, as DNA: TGCGCCAGCAGCTCGGACAGGGGGCTAGAAAAACTGTTTTTT. Amino acids: CASSSDRGLEKLFF. The chain recombines TRBV5-1 with TRBJ1-4; 11 positions agree with TRBD1. The CDR3 loop spans 14 amino acids. J was trimmed by 8 bases and V by 3 bases; bases with no gene match: 3. Germline V CDR1 and CDR2: SGHRS, YFSETQ.